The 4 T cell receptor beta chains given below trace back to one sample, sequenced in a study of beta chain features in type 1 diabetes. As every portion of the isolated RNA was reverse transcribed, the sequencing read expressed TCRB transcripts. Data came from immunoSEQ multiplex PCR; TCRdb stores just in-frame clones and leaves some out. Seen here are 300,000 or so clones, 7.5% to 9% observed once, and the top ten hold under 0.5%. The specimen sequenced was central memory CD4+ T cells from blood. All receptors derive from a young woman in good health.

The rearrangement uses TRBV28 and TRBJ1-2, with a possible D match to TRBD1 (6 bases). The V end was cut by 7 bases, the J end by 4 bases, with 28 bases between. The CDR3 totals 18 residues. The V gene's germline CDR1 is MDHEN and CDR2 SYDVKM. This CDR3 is CASMGRPQRGGGFYGYTF. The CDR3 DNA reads TGTGCCAGCATGGGCCGGCCTCAACGCGGGGGCGGTTTCTATGGCTACACCTTC.

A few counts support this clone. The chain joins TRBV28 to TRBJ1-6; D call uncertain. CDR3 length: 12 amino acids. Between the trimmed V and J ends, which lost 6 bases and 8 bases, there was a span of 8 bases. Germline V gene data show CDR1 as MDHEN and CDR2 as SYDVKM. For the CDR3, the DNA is TGTGCCAGCAGGGGAGGAGATTCACCCCTCCACTTT. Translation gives CASRGGDSPLHF.

The CDR3 here is CASSRGTGRTYEQYF. In DNA form, the CDR3 reads TGCGCCAGCAGCCGTGGGACAGGGCGGACCTACGAGCAGTACTTC. The chain links TRBV5-1 to TRBJ2-7, with 9 bases that match TRBD1. Losses at the gene ends were 4 bases for V and 2 bases for J; bases not matched to a gene: 7. The CDR3 contains 15 residues. Germline CDR1 SGHRS, CDR2 YFSETQ.

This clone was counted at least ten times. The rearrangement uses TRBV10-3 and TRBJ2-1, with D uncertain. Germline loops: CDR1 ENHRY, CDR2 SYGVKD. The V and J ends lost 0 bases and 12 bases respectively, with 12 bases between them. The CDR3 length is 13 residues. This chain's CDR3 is CAISESLGFGQFF. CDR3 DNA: TGTGCCATCAGTGAGTCTCTCGGGTTTGGGCAGTTCTTC.